These T cell receptor beta chains were read from a single sample in a study of chemoradiotherapy in HPV16-positive cancers. Method: immunoSEQ multiplex PCR; TCRdb's copy keeps in-frame clones and lacks some. The sample has more than 5,000 clones, about 86% seen once; the top ten hold 25% to 30%. The specimen comprised blood, sampled from a patient who underwent chemoradiotherapy. The receptors originated from a human donor with HPV-associated anogenital cancer. The CDR3 runs from the conserved cysteine through the conserved F or W. A D gene is named only where the DNA matches it firmly. Expanded clones get a size class; other rows say once, few or many, or leave the size out.

clone size	V gene	D gene	J gene	CDR3 DNA	CDR3 protein
.	TRBV11-2	TRBD2	TRBJ2-3	TGTGCCAGCAGCTTCCCTGGGGGGGGTGGGACAGATACGCAGTATTTT	CASSFPGGGGTDTQYF
.	TRBV5-1	TRBD1	TRBJ1-5	TGCGCCAGCAGCTTCTCCGGGACAGGGGAGCCCCAGCATTTT	CASSFSGTGEPQHF
.	TRBV9	.	TRBJ1-3	TGTGCCAGCAGCGTACAGGGATCCGGAAACACCATATATTTT	CASSVQGSGNTIYF
.	TRBV7-2	.	TRBJ2-1	TGTGCCAGCAGCTTAGAAGGACAATCCTACAATGAGCAGTTCTTC	CASSLEGQSYNEQFF
.	TRBV28	.	TRBJ1-2	TGTGCCAGCAGTTTGGCCAACTGGGGGAACTATGGCTACACCTTC	CASSLANWGNYGYTF
once	TRBV7-2	.	TRBJ1-3	TGTGCCAGCAGTTTAGGACCGAACTCTGGAAACACCATATATTTT	CASSLGPNSGNTIYF
.	TRBV5-1	.	TRBJ2-3	TGCGCCAGCAGCACCGAGCTCGCAGATACGCAGTATTTT	CASSTELADTQYF
.	TRBV19	.	TRBJ2-6	TGTGCCAGTAGTATAGACTTAAGTGGGGCCAACGTCCTGACTTTC	CASSIDLSGANVLTF
.	TRBV19	.	TRBJ2-3	TGTGCCAGTAGTATAGGAGGCGGAGCTAGCACAGATACGCAGTATTTT	CASSIGGGASTDTQYF
.	TRBV2	.	TRBJ1-3	TGTGCCAGCAGTGAAGCTAGAGCCTCTGGAAACACCATATATTTT	CASSEARASGNTIYF
few	TRBV2	.	TRBJ1-2	TGTGCCAGCAGTGAAGCCTATATCGCTAACTATGGCTACACCTTC	CASSEAYIANYGYTF
.	TRBV28	TRBD2	TRBJ2-7	TGTGCCAGCAGTTCCCCGGGGACTAGCGGGAGGGCCTCCTACGAGCAGTACTTC	CASSSPGTSGRASYEQYF
.	TRBV29-1	.	TRBJ2-7	TGCAGCGTCACCCCATGGGCGGGAAGTACCTACGAGCAGTACTTC	CSVTPWAGSTYEQYF
.	TRBV7-2	.	TRBJ2-5	TGTGCCAGCAGCTTAGGGGGCGCCAGGGGCGCACAGACCCAGTACTTC	CASSLGGARGAQTQYF
.	TRBV28	TRBD1	TRBJ2-2	TGTGCCAGCAGCCCAGGGGGCGCGGCCGGGGAGCTGTTTTTT	CASSPGGAAGELFF
.	TRBV27	TRBD2	TRBJ2-3	TGTGCCAGCAGTTTATCGGTTCTAAGCGGGGGGGCCCCAGATACGCAGTATTTT	CASSLSVLSGGAPDTQYF
.	TRBV9	.	TRBJ2-7	TGTGCCAGCAGCGTAGGGGGTACGGCCTACGAGCAGTACTTC	CASSVGGTAYEQYF
once	TRBV5-1	.	TRBJ2-1	TGCGCCAGCAGCTTAGTGGATGAGCAGTTCTTC	CASSLVDEQFF